A selection of T cell receptor beta chains follows, all from one sample in a study of blood T cells in healthy people across ages. Using its own MiXCR run on the 5' RACE reads, TCRdb lists one record per CDR3 protein. The data show fewer than 1,200,000 distinct CDR3 sequences, 20% to 25% seen once. The sample was also linked to a second study, of T cells of mothers and their children.

The sequencing input was blood. The receptor set was obtained from a girl aged 2-9 years in good health. The CDR3 runs from the conserved cysteine through the conserved F or W. A D gene is named only where the DNA matches it firmly. The listing skips clone size in some rows; elsewhere it reads once, few, many or a size class.

J,size,D,V,DNA,CDR3
TRBJ2-1,few,.,TRBV6-6,TGTGCCAGCAGCGATTCCAATGAGCAGTTCTTC,CASSDSNEQFF
TRBJ2-3,.,.,TRBV7-2,TGTGCCAGCAGCTTAGACAGCGAGACGGCCCCTAGCACAGATACGCAGTATTTT,CASSLDSETAPSTDTQYF
TRBJ2-7,.,TRBD2,TRBV6-1,TGTGCCAGCAGTGAAGCCTTGACTAGCGGGGGGATAATATACGAGCAGTACTTC,CASSEALTSGGIIYEQYF
TRBJ2-1,few,.,TRBV3-1,TGTGCCAGCAGCCAAGGTAATTTCAATGAGCAGTTCTTC,CASSQGNFNEQFF
TRBJ2-5,few,.,TRBV7-9,TGTGCCAGCAGCTTCTACGGGGACCAAGAGACCCAGTACTTC,CASSFYGDQETQYF
TRBJ2-1,.,TRBD2,TRBV7-2,TGTGCCAGCAGCTTAGATGCGGGAGGGCCTGTGGGAGAGCAGTTCTTC,CASSLDAGGPVGEQFF
TRBJ2-7,.,.,TRBV7-9,TGTGCCAGCAGCCCCGGGGTTGGACGCGGCGAGCAGTACTTC,CASSPGVGRGEQYF
TRBJ2-3,few,.,TRBV20-1,TGCAGTGCTCCCAACCACAGGGACCTCACAGATACGCAGTATTTT,CSAPNHRDLTDTQYF
TRBJ2-6,.,.,TRBV6-4,TGTGTCAGCAGTGACTCACAGGCTGGGGCCAACGTCCTGACTTTC,CVSSDSQAGANVLTF
TRBJ2-1,.,TRBD2,TRBV20-1,TGCAGTGCTGACCGACTAGCGGGAAGGTCCTACAATGAGCAGTTCTTC,CSADRLAGRSYNEQFF
TRBJ2-6,few,.,TRBV25-1,TGTGCCACCCTATCTGGGGCCAACGTCCTGACTTTC,CATLSGANVLTF
TRBJ2-7,.,TRBD1,TRBV7-2,TGCGCCAGCAGCCTAGCCGACAGGGTCTACGAGCAGTACTTC,CASSLADRVYEQYF
TRBJ1-2,few,TRBD1,TRBV27,TGTGCCAGCAGGCAGACCGGGACAGGGGGGAATGGCTACACCTTC,CASRQTGTGGNGYTF
TRBJ2-5,.,.,TRBV27,TGTGCCAGCAGTTTAATCTGGGAAGAGACCCAGTACTTC,CASSLIWEETQYF
TRBJ1-1,.,.,TRBV4-1,TGCGCCAGCAGCCACAGGGGGAACACTGAAGCTTTCTTT,CASSHRGNTEAFF
TRBJ2-1,.,TRBD2,TRBV11-3,TGTGCCAGCAGCTTGGGGTCGGTGTTAGCGGGAGCGGGTGAGCAGTTCTTC,CASSLGSVLAGAGEQFF
TRBJ2-4,.,TRBD2,TRBV28,TGTGCCAGCAGTCCGCGACTAGCGGGAGGGGGCATTCAGTACTTC,CASSPRLAGGGIQYF
TRBJ2-1,few,.,TRBV7-2,TGTGCCAGCAGCCCCGAAAGATACAATGAGCAGTTCTTC,CASSPERYNEQFF
TRBJ2-5,few,.,TRBV11-3,TGTGCCAGCAGATCTGACGGAACTCATGGGGAGACCCAGTACTTC,CASRSDGTHGETQYF
TRBJ2-1,.,.,TRBV18,TGTGCCAGCTCGTCGCAGGGAAGTGAGCAGTTCTTC,CASSSQGSEQFF
TRBJ2-1,.,TRBD2,TRBV4-1,TGCGCCAGCAGCCAAGATAATGGCGGGAGGGTAGGCGATGAGCAGTTCTTC,CASSQDNGGRVGDEQFF
TRBJ2-7,.,.,TRBV4-1,TGCGCCAGCAGCCAGGATACCCTTATGGGGTTCTACGAGCAGTACTTC,CASSQDTLMGFYEQYF
TRBJ1-2,.,.,TRBV12-3/TRBV12-4,TGTGCCAGCAGTTCAATTCACTATGGCTACACCTTC,CASSSIHYGYTF
TRBJ1-5,.,.,TRBV15,TGTACCACCAGCACCGGACCAAATAGCAATCAGCCCCAGCATTTT,CTTSTGPNSNQPQHF
TRBJ1-2,.,.,TRBV24-1,TGTGCCATCAGTGATTCGGGACCTAACTATGGCTACACCTTC,CAISDSGPNYGYTF
TRBJ1-4,few,.,TRBV7-2,TGTGCCAGCAGACTAGGGTCTGGGGTGGCGGGAAAACTGTTTTTT,CASRLGSGVAGKLFF
TRBJ1-4,.,TRBD1,TRBV7-3,TGTGCCGGCAGCGCGCCCGGACAGGGAGACAGAGAAAAACTGTTTTTT,CAGSAPGQGDREKLFF
TRBJ2-3,.,.,TRBV15,TGTGCCACCAGCAATTCGGTCCGGGGAGCAGATACGCAGTATTTT,CATSNSVRGADTQYF
TRBJ2-1,.,.,TRBV5-1,TGCGCCAGCAGCCCTGACAGGCCGATGCGCAATGAGCAGTTCTTC,CASSPDRPMRNEQFF
TRBJ2-1,.,.,TRBV14,TGTGCCAGCAGCCGTGAATTCGGTGCTGCGCGAAGTAATGAGCAGTTCTTC,CASSREFGAARSNEQFF
TRBJ2-1,.,TRBD2,TRBV4-3,TGCGCCAGCAGCCCTAAGCGACTAGCGGGGGGGCGAGAGCAGTTCTTC,CASSPKRLAGGREQFF
TRBJ2-1,few,TRBD2,TRBV11-2,TGTGCCAGCAGCACCTCGATCGAGCGGGGGGTCTCCTACAATGAGCAGTTCTTC,CASSTSIERGVSYNEQFF
TRBJ2-7,many,.,TRBV6-2/TRBV6-3,TGTGCCAGCAGTTACTCCCGCTACGAGCAGTACTTC,CASSYSRYEQYF
TRBJ2-7,.,TRBD2,TRBV18,TGTGCCAGCGGTCGACTAGCGGGAGATGGCGAGCAGTACTTC,CASGRLAGDGEQYF
TRBJ1-2,.,TRBD1,TRBV20-1,TGCAGTGCCGACGACAGGGGGTTGTATGGCTACACCTTC,CSADDRGLYGYTF
TRBJ2-7,few,TRBD1,TRBV7-9,TGTGCCGGCAGCTTAGCCGGACAGGGCTACGAGCAGTACTTC,CAGSLAGQGYEQYF
TRBJ1-2,.,.,TRBV4-2,TGTGCCAGCAGCCAAGATGGGGGAACAGGGTATCAGAATGGCTACACCTTC,CASSQDGGTGYQNGYTF
TRBJ2-7,few,.,TRBV27,TGTGCCAGCAGTTTCATGGAGGGTACGTTAGACGAGCAGTACTTC,CASSFMEGTLDEQYF
TRBJ2-7,.,.,TRBV12-3/TRBV12-4,TGTGCCGGCAGTTTGGTGAGCTCCTACGAGCAGTACTTC,CAGSLVSSYEQYF
TRBJ2-7,.,TRBD2,TRBV13,TGTGCCAGCAGCTTTGGCGGCGGGGGTCCCTCCTACGAGCAGTACTTC,CASSFGGGGPSYEQYF
TRBJ2-6,.,.,TRBV27,TGTGCCAGCAGTTTAAGCCCCAGGGGACCTACTGGGGCCAACGTCCTGACTTTC,CASSLSPRGPTGANVLTF
TRBJ2-1,.,.,TRBV12-3/TRBV12-4,TGTGCCAGCACCAGTAGCAATGAGCAGTTCTTC,CASTSSNEQFF
TRBJ2-5,.,.,TRBV20-1,TGCAGTGCTAAGGAGGAGACCCAGTACTTC,CSAKEETQYF
TRBJ2-2,few,TRBD2,TRBV28,TGTGCCAGCAGCCCCCCCATAGCGGGAGTCACCGGGGAGCTGTTTTTT,CASSPPIAGVTGELFF
TRBJ2-1,.,.,TRBV20-1,TGCAGTGCTCGTTCCCCCTCCGGGGATACCTACAATGAGCAGTTCTTC,CSARSPSGDTYNEQFF
TRBJ1-5,few,.,TRBV30,TGTGCCTGGAGTGTACTTCTCGGACAGCCCCAGCATTTT,CAWSVLLGQPQHF
TRBJ1-3,.,TRBD1,TRBV20-1,TGCAGTGCTAGAGCCGGGACAGGGGGAAACACCATATATTTT,CSARAGTGGNTIYF
TRBJ1-2,.,TRBD1,TRBV3-1,TGTGCCAGCAGCCTTGGGACAGGCGGCCTCCTTTATGGCTACACCTTC,CASSLGTGGLLYGYTF
TRBJ1-4,few,.,TRBV20-1,TGCAGTGCTACAGGGAATGAAAAACTGTTTTTT,CSATGNEKLFF